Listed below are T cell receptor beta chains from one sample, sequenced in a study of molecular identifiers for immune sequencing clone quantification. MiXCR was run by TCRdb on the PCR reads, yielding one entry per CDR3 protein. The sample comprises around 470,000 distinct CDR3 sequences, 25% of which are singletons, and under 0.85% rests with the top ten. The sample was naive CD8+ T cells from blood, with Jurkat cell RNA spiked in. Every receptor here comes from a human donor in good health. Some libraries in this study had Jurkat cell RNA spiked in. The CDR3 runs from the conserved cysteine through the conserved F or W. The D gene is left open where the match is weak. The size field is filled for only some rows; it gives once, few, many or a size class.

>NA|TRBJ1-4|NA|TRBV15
CATSARGLTPTEKLFF
TGTGCCACCTCCGCGCGGGGGCTTACCCCTACTGAAAAACTGTTTTTT
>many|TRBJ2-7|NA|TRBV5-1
CASSLDSAVSSYEQYF
TGCGCCAGCAGCTTGGATTCCGCGGTCAGCTCCTACGAGCAGTACTTC
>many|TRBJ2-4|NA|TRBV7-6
CASSPGQPQNIQYF
TGTGCCAGCAGCCCCGGACAGCCCCAAAACATTCAGTACTTC
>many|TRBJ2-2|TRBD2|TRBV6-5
CASSYSVAGNTGELFF
TGTGCCAGCAGTTACTCCGTAGCGGGGAACACCGGGGAGCTGTTTTTT
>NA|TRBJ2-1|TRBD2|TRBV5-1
CASSLGLAGAWDEQFF
TGCGCCAGCAGCTTGGGACTAGCGGGGGCATGGGATGAGCAGTTCTTC
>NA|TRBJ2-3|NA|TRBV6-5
CASSYLERLDSQYF
TGTGCCAGCAGTTACTTGGAAAGGCTGGATTCGCAGTATTTT
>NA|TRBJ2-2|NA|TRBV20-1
CSARLAAKNTGELFF
TGCAGTGCTAGACTCGCAGCCAAGAACACCGGGGAGCTGTTTTTT
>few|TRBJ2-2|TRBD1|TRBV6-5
CASSLETGVGTGELFF
TGTGCCAGCAGTTTGGAAACAGGGGTGGGAACCGGGGAGCTGTTTTTT
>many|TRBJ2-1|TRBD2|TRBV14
CASSQVGLAGTQFF
TGTGCCAGCAGCCAAGTCGGACTAGCGGGCACGCAGTTCTTC
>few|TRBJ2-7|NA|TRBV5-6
CASSVGSLGQDEQYF
TGTGCCAGCAGCGTCGGTTCCTTGGGTCAGGACGAGCAGTACTTC
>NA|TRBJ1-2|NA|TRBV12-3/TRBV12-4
CASNRGEDYGYTF
TGTGCCAGCAATCGGGGAGAGGACTATGGCTACACCTTC
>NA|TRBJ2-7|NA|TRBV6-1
CASSERRGPRYEQYF
TGTGCCAGCAGTGAACGCAGGGGCCCTCGATACGAGCAGTACTTC
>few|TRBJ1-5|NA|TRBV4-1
CASSQETASSNQPQHF
TGCGCCAGCAGCCAAGAGACAGCCTCTAGCAATCAGCCCCAGCATTTT
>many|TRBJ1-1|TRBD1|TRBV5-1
CASSWTGSYTEAFF
TGCGCCAGCAGCTGGACAGGGTCCTACACTGAAGCTTTCTTT
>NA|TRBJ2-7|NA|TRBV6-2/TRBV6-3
CASSYGGTSYEQYF
TGTGCCAGCAGTTACGGAGGGACCTCCTACGAGCAGTACTTC
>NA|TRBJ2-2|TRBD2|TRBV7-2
CASSLEGLAGNTGELFF
TGTGCCAGCAGCCTAGAGGGACTAGCGGGGAACACCGGGGAGCTGTTTTTT
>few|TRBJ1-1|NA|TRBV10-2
CASRDGVGANTEAFF
TGCGCCAGCAGGGACGGTGTGGGGGCGAACACTGAAGCTTTCTTT
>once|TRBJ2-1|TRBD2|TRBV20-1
CSARVGGRAGDEQFF
TGCAGTGCTAGAGTAGGCGGGAGGGCCGGAGATGAGCAGTTCTTC
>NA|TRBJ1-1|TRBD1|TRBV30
CAWDGGQLLMNTEAFF
TGTGCCTGGGACGGGGGACAGCTTCTTATGAACACTGAAGCTTTCTTT
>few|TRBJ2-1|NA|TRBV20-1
CSARSWGGPFGEQFF
TGCAGTGCTAGATCGTGGGGTGGACCCTTTGGTGAGCAGTTCTTC
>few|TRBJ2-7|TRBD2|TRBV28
CASSEFTSGLAGTYEQYF
TGTGCCAGCAGTGAATTTACATCCGGACTAGCGGGAACCTACGAGCAGTACTTC
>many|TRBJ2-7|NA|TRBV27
CASSFLQGYEQYF
TGTGCCAGCAGTTTTTTGCAGGGCTACGAGCAGTACTTC
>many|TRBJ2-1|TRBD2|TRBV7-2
CASSFSGRGGNEQFF
TGTGCCAGCAGCTTTAGCGGGAGGGGAGGCAATGAGCAGTTCTTC
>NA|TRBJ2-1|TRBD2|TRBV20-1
CSARFAGTSRSYNEQFF
TGCAGTGCTAGATTTGCAGGGACTAGCCGCTCCTACAATGAGCAGTTCTTC
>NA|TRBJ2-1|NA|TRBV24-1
CATSDYINNEQFF
TGTGCCACCAGTGATTACATAAACAATGAGCAGTTCTTC
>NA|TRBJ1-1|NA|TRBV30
CTWSSYPDSLNTEAFF
TGTACCTGGAGTTCCTACCCCGACAGCCTTAACACTGAAGCTTTCTTT
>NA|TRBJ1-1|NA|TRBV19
CASSIGPGTNTEAFF
TGTGCCAGTAGTATAGGTCCGGGGACCAACACTGAAGCTTTCTTT
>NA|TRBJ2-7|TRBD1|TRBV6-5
CASSRDRGRPSYEQYF
TGTGCCAGCAGCCGGGACAGGGGGAGGCCATCCTACGAGCAGTACTTC
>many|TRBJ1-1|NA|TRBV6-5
CASSYSWQQIAEAFF
TGTGCCAGCAGTTACTCGTGGCAGCAAATCGCTGAAGCTTTCTTT
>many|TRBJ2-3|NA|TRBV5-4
CASSEGLTANTQYF
TGTGCCAGCAGCGAGGGCCTTACAGCAAATACGCAGTATTTT
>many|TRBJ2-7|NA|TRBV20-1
CSARDTTDYEQYF
TGCAGTGCTAGAGATACAACGGACTACGAGCAGTACTTC
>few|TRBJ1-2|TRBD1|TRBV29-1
CSTRQGALSGYTF
TGCAGCACTCGACAGGGGGCCCTTTCTGGCTACACCTTC
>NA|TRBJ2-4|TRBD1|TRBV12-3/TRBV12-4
CASSLAFGQGAANIQYF
TGTGCCAGCAGTTTAGCATTTGGACAGGGGGCAGCAAACATTCAGTACTTC
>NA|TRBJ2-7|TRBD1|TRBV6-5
CASSYSGTATYEQYF
TGTGCCAGCAGTTACTCGGGGACAGCTACCTACGAGCAGTACTTC
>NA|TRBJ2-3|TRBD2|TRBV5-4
CASSLRGGGAVTDTQYF
TGTGCCAGCAGCTTGCGGGGCGGGGGGGCTGTCACAGATACGCAGTATTTT
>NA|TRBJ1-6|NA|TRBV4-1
CASSQAPRYVFGGSYNSPLHF
TGCGCCAGCAGCCAAGCTCCCCGATATGTTTTTGGGGGATCCTATAATTCACCCCTCCACTTT
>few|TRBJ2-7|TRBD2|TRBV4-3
CASSQDPGGSEVQYF
TGCGCCAGCAGCCAAGATCCCGGGGGGTCGGAAGTGCAGTACTTC
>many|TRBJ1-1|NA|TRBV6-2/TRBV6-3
CASSYPGVWEKNTEAFF
TGTGCCAGCAGTTACCCAGGGGTTTGGGAGAAGAACACTGAAGCTTTCTTT
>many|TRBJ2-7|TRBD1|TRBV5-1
CASSAGTGTYEQYF
TGCGCCAGCAGCGCCGGGACAGGTACCTACGAGCAGTACTTC
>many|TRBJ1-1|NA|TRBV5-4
CASGSSPSTEAFF
TGTGCCAGCGGGAGTTCACCGAGCACTGAAGCTTTCTTT
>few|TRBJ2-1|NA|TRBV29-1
CSVAAPRMGYEQFF
TGCAGCGTTGCCGCGCCCAGGATGGGGTATGAGCAGTTCTTC
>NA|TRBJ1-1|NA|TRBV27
CASSPGRPMNTEAFF
TGTGCCAGCAGTCCCGGACGCCCGATGAACACTGAAGCTTTCTTT
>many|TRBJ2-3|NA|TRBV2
CASSPHLGAGTDTQYF
TGTGCCAGCAGTCCCCACTTAGGGGCCGGAACAGATACGCAGTATTTT